This TCR beta chain was documented in a study of tissue T cells after allogeneic stem cell transplantation. Germline CDR1 is MNHDT and CDR2 is YYDKIL. The CDR3 loop spans 12 amino acids. V was pared by 5 bases and J by 8 bases, with 2 bases of the junction left unmatched. The time point was: mouse harvest day 14 after allogeneic transplant. Each mouse received 10^7 T-cell-depleted marrow cells plus 10^6 splenic CD5+ T cells by tail vein. Generated by immunoSEQ multiplex PCR, the TCRdb table keeps only in-frame clones and is missing some. The sample shows 1,000 or so clones, around 45% of them seen only once. This clone ranks as hyperexpanded. The antigen is not known. Germline and genes: mouse. The read gets to within 1 residue of the CDR3 end, and the germline J gene fills in the rest. Notes on the study in general: TCR repertoires tracked anatomic similarity, regardless of disease or transplant status. The patient cohort was small and clinically heterogeneous, with limited sampling depth.

The V gene is TRBV17, the J gene TRBJ1-3; 8 bases are shared with TRBD1. Material for sequencing was spleen. This clonotype originated in a female BALB/c mouse given C57BL/6 T cells with graft-versus-host disease after an allogeneic hematopoietic cell transplant. The part of the CDR3 DNA that was read is TGTGCTAGCAGTGAACAGGGGGATACGCTCTAT. This gives the protein CASSEQGDTLY. The whole CDR3 protein reads CASSEQGDTLYF.